The 15 T cell receptor beta chains below all came from one sample that was sequenced in a study of CD8 T cells in ankylosing spondylitis. TCRdb redid the calling of the 5' RACE reads with MiXCR, one entry per CDR3 protein. The data contain just over 350,000 distinct CDR3 sequences, about 20% of them seen just once; the ten biggest clones take up less than 15%. The sample comprised blood, either unsorted or a sorted T cell fraction (not recorded which). The source is a male donor with ankylosing spondylitis or in good health (not recorded which).

This clonotype has only a few counts. The chain joins TRBV13 to TRBJ2-3, with TRBD2 matching 8 bases. CDR3 size: 16 residues. Per germline, CDR1 PRHDT and CDR2 FYEKMQ (reference sequence). V lost 1 base and J lost 2; bases outside the gene matches: 5. The CDR3 region is CASSLEAGGDTDTQYF. The DNA for the CDR3 is TGTGCCAGCAGCTTAGAAGCCGGGGGGGACACAGATACGCAGTATTTT.

The chain's CDR3 is CASTTTSGGAGDTQYF. CDR3 nucleotide sequence: TGTGCCAGCACTACGACTAGCGGGGGGGCGGGAGATACGCAGTATTTT. V is TRBV5-5 and J is TRBJ2-3; 14 nucleotides match TRBD2. This CDR3 is 16 amino acids long. V shed 6 bases, J shed 5 bases, and the junction held 8 bases outside the gene matches. Looked up from germline, CDR1 is SGHKS and CDR2 is YYEKEE (reference sequence).

V and J are TRBV30 and TRBJ2-7; D possibly matches TRBD1 or TRBD2 (5 bases each). Trimming shortened V by 5 bases and J by 6 bases, and 17 bases separated the two germline ends. The germline CDR1 and CDR2 sequences are GTSNPN and SVGIG (reference sequence). This CDR3 is built from 13 residues. CDR3 nucleotides: TGTGCCTGGTTCTCCGGGACGAGTGGCGAGCAGTACTTC. Residues: CAWFSGTSGEQYF.

This clonotype was seen only a few times. This chain links TRBV5-1 with TRBJ2-1, with TRBD2 as a possible D gene (6 bases). This CDR3 is built from 13 residues. V was trimmed by 6 bases and J by 7 bases, leaving 14 bases between them. The germline V gene has CDR1 SGHRS and CDR2 YFSETQ. The chain's CDR3 is CASKGTWPNEQFF. The CDR3 DNA reads as TGCGCCAGCAAGGGGACTTGGCCTAATGAGCAGTTCTTC.

This clonotype has a handful of counts. The chain is built from TRBV19 and TRBJ2-1; 11 bases are shared with TRBD1. This CDR3 is built from 16 residues. Losses at the gene ends were 3 bases for V and 8 bases for J; bases not matched to a gene: 9. Germline-derived CDR1 and CDR2 are LNHDA and SQIVND (reference sequence). The CDR3 sequence: CASSIWAMGQGDEQFF. For the CDR3, the DNA is TGTGCCAGTAGTATTTGGGCTATGGGACAGGGGGATGAGCAGTTCTTC.

The chain couples TRBV29-1 to TRBJ2-7; D perhaps matches TRBD1 (5 bases). Trimming removed 7 bases at V and 4 bases at J, with 11 bases between. Germline V CDR1 and CDR2: SQVTM, ANQGSEA. This CDR3 contains 11 residues. The CDR3 region is CSGFQGYEQYF. The CDR3 nucleotides read TGCAGCGGGTTCCAGGGTTACGAGCAGTACTTC.

This clonotype came up a few times. V is TRBV2 and J is TRBJ1-4; D perhaps matches TRBD1 (5 bases). The CDR3 length is 15 residues. From germline, CDR1 is SNHLY and CDR2 FYNNEI. The V gene lost 3 bases and the J gene lost 8 bases, with 16 bases spanning the gap. The CDR3 reads CASSEEDRFYEKLFF. The CDR3, as DNA: TGTGCCAGCAGTGAGGAAGACAGATTCTACGAAAAACTGTTTTTT.

This clonotype was recorded a few times. V is TRBV5-6 and J is TRBJ2-7; TRBD1 might be the D (5 bases). The germline V gene has CDR1 SGHDT and CDR2 YYEEEE. Trimming shortened V by 0 bases and J by 3 bases, and 13 bases separated the two germline ends. The CDR3 runs 15 residues. CDR3 protein: CASSLVRQKDYEQYF. As DNA, the CDR3 is TGTGCCAGCAGCTTGGTGCGACAGAAAGACTACGAGCAGTACTTC.

This chain uses TRBV7-9 with TRBJ2-2; 8 bases agree with TRBD1. The ends lost 5 bases at V and 2 bases at J; junction bases unmatched: 4. The germline CDR1 and CDR2 sequences are SEHNR and FQNEAQ (reference sequence). The CDR3 runs to 15 residues. CDR3 DNA sequence: TGTGCCAGCAGCCTACAGGGGGTTAACACCGGGGAGCTGTTTTTT. Its protein is CASSLQGVNTGELFF.

This clonotype occurred many times. This chain connects TRBV28 to TRBJ1-1; no firm D call. V dropped 3 bases and J dropped 4 bases, with 12 bases sitting between them. The CDR3 has 14 amino acids. Germline-derived CDR1 and CDR2 are MDHEN and SYDVKM. DNA of the CDR3: TGTGCCAGCAGTTTGGTGGGCGCGGGCACTGAAGCTTTCTTT. It is translated as CASSLVGAGTEAFF. The whole variable domain, remainder taken from reference TRBV28 and TRBJ1-1, is DVKVTQSSRYLVKRTGEKVFLECVQDMDHENMFWYRQDPGLGLRLIYFSYDVKMKEKGDIPEGYSVSREKKERFSLILESASTNQTSMYLCASSLVGAGTEAFFGQGTRLTVV.

V is TRBV3-1 and J is TRBJ2-1; 7 bases fit TRBD2. Germline trimming cut 4 bases from V and 10 bases from J; bases unmatched to any gene: 10. Germline V gene data show CDR1 as LGHDT and CDR2 as YNNKEL (reference sequence). This CDR3 is built from 14 residues. The CDR3 DNA reads TGTGCCAGCAGCCTGGGACTGGGGGGGTCGGAGCAGTTCTTC. This translates into CASSLGLGGSEQFF.

V and J are TRBV6-5 and TRBJ2-1; 7 bases fit TRBD1. V was pared by 2 bases and J by 0 bases, with 4 bases of the junction left unmatched. The CDR3 extends over 16 amino acids. Germline V gene data show CDR1 as MNHEY and CDR2 as SVGAGI. CDR3 in amino acids: CASSYLTGFSYNEQFF. The CDR3 DNA reads as TGTGCCAGCAGTTACCTGACAGGGTTCTCCTACAATGAGCAGTTCTTC.

A word on this clonotype: Sequence at one end of the junction differs from germline and may be a read error. The chain links TRBV4-1 to TRBJ2-7, with 8 bases aligning to TRBD1. The V gene's germline CDR1 is MGHRA and CDR2 YSYEKL. The CDR3 consists of 14 residues. The CDR3 DNA is TGCGCCGGCAGCCAAGAGGACAGGGTCTACGAGCAGTACTTC. As protein: CAGSQEDRVYEQYF.

The gene calls are TRBV6-1 and TRBJ2-7, with unresolved D. Germline CDR1 MNHNS, CDR2 SASEGT. CDR3 length: 14 amino acids. The V and J ends lost 3 bases and 6 bases respectively, with 15 bases between them. CDR3: CASSETPLPREQYF. Here the CDR3 DNA reads TGTGCCAGCAGTGAGACACCCTTACCTCGCGAGCAGTACTTC.

The rearrangement uses TRBV20-1 and TRBJ2-7; TRBD1 or TRBD2 may be the D gene (5 bases each). CDR3 length: 14 residues. Germline V CDR1 and CDR2: DFQATT, SNEGSKA (reference sequence). Trimming pared 1 base from V and 6 bases from J, leaving 16 bases between. Written as DNA, the CDR3 is TGCAGTGCTAGAGGGGTGGGACCGGTGGCCGAGCAGTACTTC. This gives the protein CSARGVGPVAEQYF.